These T cell receptor beta chains were read from a single sample in a study of T-cell reconstitution after alpha-beta-depleted transplantation in children. TCRdb re-analysed the PCR reads in MiXCR, keeping a single row per CDR3 protein. The sample contains 200,000 to 300,000 distinct CDR3 sequences, around 13% of which appear only once. The sample was PBMCs from the stem cell graft donor, taken from the stem cell graft. Receptors originate from a human donor who donated a stem cell graft to a child with acute lymphoblastic leukemia. The CDR3 runs from the conserved cysteine through the conserved F or W. The D gene is left open where the match is weak. The size field is filled for only some rows; it gives once, few, many or a size class.

CDR3 length: 14
V gene: TRBV29-1
clone size: .
J gene: TRBJ1-1
D gene: .
CDR3 protein: CSVTRTSRDGEAFF
CDR3 DNA: TGCAGCGTGACCCGGACTAGCCGGGACGGTGAAGCTTTCTTT

CDR3 length: 15
V gene: TRBV5-6
clone size: many
J gene: TRBJ2-7
D gene: TRBD1
CDR3 protein: CASSSEDRGTYEQYF
CDR3 DNA: TGTGCCAGCAGCTCCGAGGACAGGGGGACCTACGAGCAGTACTTC

CDR3 length: 12
V gene: TRBV27
clone size: many
J gene: TRBJ1-5
D gene: TRBD1
CDR3 protein: CASSVTGRAQHF
CDR3 DNA: TGTGCCAGCAGTGTGACAGGGAGGGCCCAGCATTTT

CDR3 length: 16
V gene: TRBV24-1
clone size: .
J gene: TRBJ2-7
D gene: TRBD1
CDR3 protein: CATSDTKGQHPYEQYF
CDR3 DNA: TGTGCCACCAGTGACACCAAGGGACAGCACCCCTACGAGCAGTACTTC

CDR3 length: 15
V gene: TRBV7-9
clone size: many
J gene: TRBJ1-1
D gene: .
CDR3 protein: CASSLNYNMNTEAFF
CDR3 DNA: TGTGCCAGCAGCTTAAACTACAATATGAACACTGAAGCTTTCTTT

CDR3 length: 18
V gene: TRBV4-3
clone size: many
J gene: TRBJ2-1
D gene: TRBD2
CDR3 protein: CASSQASLAGASYNEQFF
CDR3 DNA: TGCGCCAGCAGCCAAGCATCACTAGCGGGAGCATCCTACAATGAGCAGTTCTTC

CDR3 length: 12
V gene: TRBV7-9
clone size: many
J gene: TRBJ2-7
D gene: .
CDR3 protein: CASSLESYEQYF
CDR3 DNA: TGTGCCAGCAGCCTCGAATCCTACGAGCAGTACTTC

CDR3 length: 14
V gene: TRBV12-3/TRBV12-4
clone size: few
J gene: TRBJ2-1
D gene: TRBD2
CDR3 protein: CASSFPSGINEQFF
CDR3 DNA: TGTGCCAGCAGTTTCCCTAGCGGGATAAATGAGCAGTTCTTC

CDR3 length: 14
V gene: TRBV20-1
clone size: few
J gene: TRBJ2-7
D gene: TRBD1
CDR3 protein: CSANRDRGSGEQYF
CDR3 DNA: TGCAGTGCTAACCGGGACAGGGGTTCTGGGGAGCAGTACTTC

CDR3 length: 15
V gene: TRBV27
clone size: many
J gene: TRBJ1-6
D gene: TRBD1
CDR3 protein: CASRTYRGLDSPLHF
CDR3 DNA: TGTGCCAGCAGAACCTACAGGGGGCTGGATTCACCCCTCCACTTT

CDR3 length: 14
V gene: TRBV10-3
clone size: many
J gene: TRBJ2-5
D gene: .
CDR3 protein: CAISDSEYQETQYF
CDR3 DNA: TGTGCCATCAGTGACTCGGAGTACCAAGAGACCCAGTACTTC

CDR3 length: 14
V gene: TRBV20-1
clone size: few
J gene: TRBJ1-6
D gene: .
CDR3 protein: CSARDLLENSPLHF
CDR3 DNA: TGCAGTGCTAGGGACCTACTCGAGAATTCACCCCTCCACTTT

CDR3 length: 14
V gene: TRBV12-3/TRBV12-4
clone size: many
J gene: TRBJ2-1
D gene: TRBD1
CDR3 protein: CASSPGTGRNEQFF
CDR3 DNA: TGTGCCAGCAGTCCGGGGACAGGGCGGAATGAGCAGTTCTTC

CDR3 length: 14
V gene: TRBV12-3/TRBV12-4
clone size: many
J gene: TRBJ2-4
D gene: .
CDR3 protein: CASSLALPIETQYF
CDR3 DNA: TGTGCCAGCAGTTTAGCGCTACCCATTGAGACTCAGTACTTC

CDR3 length: 16
V gene: TRBV2
clone size: many
J gene: TRBJ2-7
D gene: TRBD1
CDR3 protein: CASGWPRTGGSYEQYF
CDR3 DNA: TGTGCCAGCGGGTGGCCAAGGACAGGGGGATCCTACGAGCAGTACTTC

CDR3 length: 16
V gene: TRBV5-1
clone size: .
J gene: TRBJ2-1
D gene: TRBD2
CDR3 protein: CASSYTLAGSSNEQFF
CDR3 DNA: TGCGCCAGCAGCTACACACTAGCGGGGTCATCCAATGAGCAGTTCTTC

CDR3 length: 15
V gene: TRBV12-3/TRBV12-4
clone size: many
J gene: TRBJ1-2
D gene: .
CDR3 protein: CASSESGRIKDGYTF
CDR3 DNA: TGTGCCAGCAGTGAGTCAGGGAGGATAAAGGATGGCTACACCTTC

CDR3 length: 13
V gene: TRBV20-1
clone size: many
J gene: TRBJ1-2
D gene: .
CDR3 protein: CSATLQGGHGYTF
CDR3 DNA: TGCAGTGCCACACTACAGGGAGGGCATGGCTACACCTTC

CDR3 length: 16
V gene: TRBV18
clone size: many
J gene: TRBJ1-1
D gene: .
CDR3 protein: CASSQTYTGRNTEAFF
CDR3 DNA: TGTGCCAGCTCACAAACCTATACGGGTAGGAACACTGAAGCTTTCTTT

CDR3 length: 16
V gene: TRBV20-1
clone size: .
J gene: TRBJ1-5
D gene: .
CDR3 protein: CSARDQRAGIDQPQHF
CDR3 DNA: TGCAGTGCTAGAGATCAGCGAGCAGGGATAGACCAGCCCCAGCATTTT

CDR3 length: 10
V gene: TRBV30
clone size: many
J gene: TRBJ2-1
D gene: .
CDR3 protein: CAWSGNEQFF
CDR3 DNA: TGTGCCTGGAGTGGGAATGAGCAGTTCTTC

CDR3 length: 11
V gene: TRBV7-8
clone size: .
J gene: TRBJ2-3
D gene: .
CDR3 protein: CASSPRVTQYF
CDR3 DNA: TGTGCCAGCAGCCCTCGTGTTACGCAGTATTTT

CDR3 length: 13
V gene: TRBV15
clone size: many
J gene: TRBJ1-6
D gene: .
CDR3 protein: CATSRVYNSPLHF
CDR3 DNA: TGTGCCACCAGCAGAGTATATAATTCACCCCTCCACTTT

CDR3 length: 10
V gene: TRBV29-1
clone size: many
J gene: TRBJ2-7
D gene: .
CDR3 protein: CSVGKDEQYF
CDR3 DNA: TGCAGCGTTGGAAAAGACGAGCAGTACTTC

CDR3 length: 14
V gene: TRBV6-1
clone size: .
J gene: TRBJ2-7
D gene: .
CDR3 protein: CASRAGFTTYEQYF
CDR3 DNA: TGTGCCAGCAGGGCCGGGTTTACCACCTACGAGCAGTACTTC

CDR3 length: 15
V gene: TRBV20-1
clone size: many
J gene: TRBJ1-1
D gene: TRBD1
CDR3 protein: CSARGQGGISTEAFF
CDR3 DNA: TGCAGTGCTAGAGGACAGGGGGGTATAAGCACTGAAGCTTTCTTT

CDR3 length: 16
V gene: TRBV7-9
clone size: few
J gene: TRBJ2-5
D gene: TRBD1
CDR3 protein: CASSLLAGGFEETQYF
CDR3 DNA: TGTGCCAGCAGCTTGCTGGCAGGGGGTTTCGAAGAGACCCAGTACTTC

CDR3 length: 14
V gene: TRBV20-1
clone size: many
J gene: TRBJ2-7
D gene: TRBD2
CDR3 protein: CSADKLAGAYEQYF
CDR3 DNA: TGCAGTGCTGACAAACTAGCGGGAGCCTACGAGCAGTACTTC

CDR3 length: 17
V gene: TRBV12-3/TRBV12-4
clone size: .
J gene: TRBJ2-2
D gene: .
CDR3 protein: CASSLALEYLLVGELFF
CDR3 DNA: TGTGCCAGCAGTTTAGCCTTGGAATATCTTCTGGTCGGGGAGCTGTTTTTT

CDR3 length: 16
V gene: TRBV6-2/TRBV6-3
clone size: many
J gene: TRBJ2-5
D gene: TRBD2
CDR3 protein: CASSWRLAGARETQYF
CDR3 DNA: TGTGCCAGCAGCTGGAGGCTAGCGGGAGCCCGAGAGACCCAGTACTTC

CDR3 length: 11
V gene: TRBV20-1
clone size: many
J gene: TRBJ2-1
D gene: .
CDR3 protein: CSASSPGEQFF
CDR3 DNA: TGCAGTGCTAGTAGTCCTGGTGAGCAGTTCTTC

CDR3 length: 15
V gene: TRBV11-2
clone size: many
J gene: TRBJ1-2
D gene: .
CDR3 protein: CASSSPRRPEYGYTF
CDR3 DNA: TGTGCCAGCAGCTCGCCGCGGAGGCCAGAGTATGGCTACACCTTC

CDR3 length: 14
V gene: TRBV12-3/TRBV12-4
clone size: many
J gene: TRBJ1-2
D gene: .
CDR3 protein: CASSLGGANYGYTF
CDR3 DNA: TGTGCCAGCAGTTTAGGGGGAGCTAACTATGGCTACACCTTC

CDR3 length: 12
V gene: TRBV29-1
clone size: many
J gene: TRBJ2-1
D gene: .
CDR3 protein: CSVESETDEQFF
CDR3 DNA: TGCAGCGTTGAATCAGAAACCGATGAGCAGTTCTTC

CDR3 length: 14
V gene: TRBV20-1
clone size: many
J gene: TRBJ1-5
D gene: .
CDR3 protein: CSAKGQGGNQPQHF
CDR3 DNA: TGCAGTGCTAAGGGCCAAGGGGGCAATCAGCCCCAGCATTTT

CDR3 length: 13
V gene: TRBV12-3/TRBV12-4
clone size: many
J gene: TRBJ2-4
D gene: TRBD2
CDR3 protein: CASGRVEKNIQYF
CDR3 DNA: TGTGCCAGCGGGAGGGTGGAAAAAAACATTCAGTACTTC

CDR3 length: 13
V gene: TRBV11-3
clone size: many
J gene: TRBJ2-7
D gene: .
CDR3 protein: CASSLEGAYEQYF
CDR3 DNA: TGTGCCAGCAGCTTAGAGGGCGCTTACGAGCAGTACTTC

CDR3 length: 16
V gene: TRBV7-3
clone size: many
J gene: TRBJ2-1
D gene: TRBD2
CDR3 protein: CASSLTPSGTDNEQFF
CDR3 DNA: TGTGCCAGCAGCTTAACGCCCAGCGGGACCGACAATGAGCAGTTCTTC

CDR3 length: 12
V gene: TRBV20-1
clone size: many
J gene: TRBJ1-1
D gene: .
CDR3 protein: CSAPRTRTEAFF
CDR3 DNA: TGCAGTGCTCCTCGGACAAGAACTGAAGCTTTCTTT

CDR3 length: 13
V gene: TRBV12-3/TRBV12-4
clone size: many
J gene: TRBJ2-7
D gene: .
CDR3 protein: CASSLGGDYEQYF
CDR3 DNA: TGTGCCAGCAGTTTGGGCGGAGACTACGAGCAGTACTTC

CDR3 length: 16
V gene: TRBV11-2
clone size: many
J gene: TRBJ1-1
D gene: TRBD1
CDR3 protein: CASSSTGGLKNTEAFF
CDR3 DNA: TGTGCCAGCAGCTCCACAGGGGGCTTGAAGAACACTGAAGCTTTCTTT